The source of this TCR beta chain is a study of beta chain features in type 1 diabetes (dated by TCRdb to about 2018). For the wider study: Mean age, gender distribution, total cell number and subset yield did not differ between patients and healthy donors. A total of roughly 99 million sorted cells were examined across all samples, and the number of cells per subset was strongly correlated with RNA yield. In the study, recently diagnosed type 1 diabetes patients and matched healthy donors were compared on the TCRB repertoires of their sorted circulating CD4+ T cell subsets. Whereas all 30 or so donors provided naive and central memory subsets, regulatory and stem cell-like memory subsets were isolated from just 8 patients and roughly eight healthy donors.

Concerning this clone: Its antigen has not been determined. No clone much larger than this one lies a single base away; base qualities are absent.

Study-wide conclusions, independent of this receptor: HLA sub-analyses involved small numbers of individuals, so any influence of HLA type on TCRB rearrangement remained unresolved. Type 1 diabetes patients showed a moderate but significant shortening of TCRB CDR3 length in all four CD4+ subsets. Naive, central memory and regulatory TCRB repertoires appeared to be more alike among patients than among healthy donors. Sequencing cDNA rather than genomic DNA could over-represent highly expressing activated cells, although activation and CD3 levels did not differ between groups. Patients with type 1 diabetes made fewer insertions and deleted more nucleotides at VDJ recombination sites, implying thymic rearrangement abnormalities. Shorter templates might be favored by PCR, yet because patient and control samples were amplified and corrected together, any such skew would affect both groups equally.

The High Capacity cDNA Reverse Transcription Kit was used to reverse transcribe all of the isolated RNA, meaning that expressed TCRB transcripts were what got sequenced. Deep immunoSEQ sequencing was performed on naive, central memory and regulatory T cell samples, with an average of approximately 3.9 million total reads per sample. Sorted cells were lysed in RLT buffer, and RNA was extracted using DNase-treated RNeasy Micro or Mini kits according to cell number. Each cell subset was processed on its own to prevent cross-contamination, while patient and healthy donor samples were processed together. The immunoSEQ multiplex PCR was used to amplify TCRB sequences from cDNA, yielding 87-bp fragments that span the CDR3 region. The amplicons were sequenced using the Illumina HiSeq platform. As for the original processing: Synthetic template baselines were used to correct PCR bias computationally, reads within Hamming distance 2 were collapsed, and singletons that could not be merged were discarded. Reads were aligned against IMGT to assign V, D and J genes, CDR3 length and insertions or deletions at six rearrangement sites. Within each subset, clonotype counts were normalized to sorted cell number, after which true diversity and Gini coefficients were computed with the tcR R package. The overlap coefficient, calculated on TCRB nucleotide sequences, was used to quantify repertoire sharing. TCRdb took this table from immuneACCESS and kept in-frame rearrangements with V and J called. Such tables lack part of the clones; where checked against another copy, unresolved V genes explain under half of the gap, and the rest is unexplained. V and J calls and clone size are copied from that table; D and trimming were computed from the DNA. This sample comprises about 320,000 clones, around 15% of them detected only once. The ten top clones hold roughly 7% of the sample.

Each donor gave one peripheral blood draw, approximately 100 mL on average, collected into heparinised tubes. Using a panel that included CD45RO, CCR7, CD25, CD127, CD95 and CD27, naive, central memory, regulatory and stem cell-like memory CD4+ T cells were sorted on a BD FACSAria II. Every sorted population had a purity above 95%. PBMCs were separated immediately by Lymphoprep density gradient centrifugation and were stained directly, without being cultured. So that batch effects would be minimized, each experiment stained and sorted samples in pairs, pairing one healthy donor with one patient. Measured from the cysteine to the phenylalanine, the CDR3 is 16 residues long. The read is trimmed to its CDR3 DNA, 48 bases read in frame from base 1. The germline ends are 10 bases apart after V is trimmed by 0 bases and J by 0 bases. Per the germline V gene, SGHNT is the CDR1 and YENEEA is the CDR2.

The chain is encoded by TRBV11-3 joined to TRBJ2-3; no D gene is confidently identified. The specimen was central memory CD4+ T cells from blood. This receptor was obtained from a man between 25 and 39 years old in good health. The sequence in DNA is TGTGCCAGCAGCTTAGATCGTGATAGAAGCACAGATACGCAGTATTTT. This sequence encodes CASSLDRDRSTDTQYF. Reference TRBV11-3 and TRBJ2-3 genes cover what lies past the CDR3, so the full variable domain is EAGVVQSPRYKIIEKKQPVAFWCNPISGHNTLYWYLQNLGQGPELLIRYENEEAVDDSQLPKDRFSAERLKGVDSTLKIQPAELGDSAVYLCASSLDRDRSTDTQYFGPGTRLTVL.